These T cell receptor beta chains were read from a single sample in a study of T cells after yellow fever vaccination. TCRdb re-derived calls from the 5' RACE reads in MiXCR, one entry per CDR3 protein. The data contain 250,000 to 350,000 distinct CDR3 sequences, approximately 7% of them singletons. The sequencing here drew on PBMCs, taken about 49 days after the first yellow fever vaccination. The receptors were sampled from a man between 18 and 29 years old who received the YFV17D yellow fever vaccine. The CDR3 runs from the conserved cysteine through the conserved F or W. A D gene is named only where the DNA matches it firmly. Expanded clones are given a class, and other clones once, few, many or no size at all.

clone_size | j_call | d_call | v_call | cdr3_nt | cdr3_aa
few | TRBJ2-1 | . | TRBV4-3 | TGCGCCAGCAGCCAAGATCACCGGGTGTCGTCCTACAATGAGCAGTTCTTC | CASSQDHRVSSYNEQFF
. | TRBJ2-1 | TRBD1 | TRBV14 | TGTGCCAGCAGCCACCCGGGACAGGGGGCGGGTGAGCAGTTCTTC | CASSHPGQGAGEQFF
. | TRBJ1-1 | . | TRBV4-3 | TGCGCCAGCAGCCAAGAGCGATTCCTAGGACAGCTGAACACTGAAGCTTTCTTT | CASSQERFLGQLNTEAFF
. | TRBJ2-3 | . | TRBV6-5 | TGTGCCAGCAGGTCCACGTCATACCCTAGCACAGATACGCAGTATTTT | CASRSTSYPSTDTQYF
few | TRBJ2-5 | . | TRBV7-3 | TGTGCCAGCAGCTCACAACCGGGACCAGGGGAGACCCAGTACTTC | CASSSQPGPGETQYF
. | TRBJ1-1 | TRBD1 | TRBV29-1 | TGCAGCGTTGATAATTCAAGGGACAGGGGAAACACTGAAGCTTTCTTT | CSVDNSRDRGNTEAFF
many | TRBJ2-2 | . | TRBV10-1 | TGCGCCAGCAGTCAACAGGGCCGGGGCACCGGGGAGCTGTTTTTT | CASSQQGRGTGELFF
. | TRBJ2-1 | . | TRBV10-3 | TGTGCCATCAGGGGGCAAGGGGAGCAGTTCTTC | CAIRGQGEQFF
few | TRBJ1-5 | . | TRBV5-2 | TGTGCCACTGGACGACAGGGTGGGCAGCCCCAGCATTTT | CATGRQGGQPQHF
few | TRBJ2-7 | TRBD1 | TRBV5-1 | TGCGCCAGCAGCTTCACAGGGGACGAGCAGTACTTC | CASSFTGDEQYF
few | TRBJ2-3 | TRBD1 | TRBV7-9 | TGTGCCAGCAGCCCTACCGGGACAGGGGGCACAGATACGCAGTATTTT | CASSPTGTGGTDTQYF
few | TRBJ1-1 | . | TRBV7-9 | TGTGCCAGCAGGTCCATTGGGGTCTACACTGAAGCTTTCTTT | CASRSIGVYTEAFF
. | TRBJ1-5 | . | TRBV15 | TGTGCCACCAGCAGAGATCGTCAGCCCCAGCATTTT | CATSRDRQPQHF
. | TRBJ2-2 | TRBD2 | TRBV28 | TGTGCCAGCAGTTTTTCCTGGAGCGGGGGGAATGCCGGGGAGCTGTTTTTT | CASSFSWSGGNAGELFF
. | TRBJ2-5 | . | TRBV5-1 | TGCGCCAGCAGCTTGTTTCCGGAAGAGACCCAGTACTTC | CASSLFPEETQYF
. | TRBJ1-1 | . | TRBV11-2 | TGTGCCAGCAGCCCACTCGACGGGGCTGGGACTGAAGCTTTCTTT | CASSPLDGAGTEAFF
. | TRBJ1-2 | . | TRBV12-3/TRBV12-4 | TGTGCCAGCAGTTTAGGGCGGAAAATCTATGGCTACACCTTC | CASSLGRKIYGYTF